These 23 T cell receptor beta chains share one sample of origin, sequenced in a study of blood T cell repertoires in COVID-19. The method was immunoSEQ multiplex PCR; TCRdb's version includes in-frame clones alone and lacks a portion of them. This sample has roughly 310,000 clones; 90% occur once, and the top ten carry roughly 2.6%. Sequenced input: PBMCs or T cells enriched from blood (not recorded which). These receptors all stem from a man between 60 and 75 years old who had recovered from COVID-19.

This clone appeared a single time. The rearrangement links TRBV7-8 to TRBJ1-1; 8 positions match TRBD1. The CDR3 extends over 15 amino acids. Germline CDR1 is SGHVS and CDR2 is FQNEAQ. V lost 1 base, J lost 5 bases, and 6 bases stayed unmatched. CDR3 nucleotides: TGTGCCAGCAGCTTAGGGGTGACAGGGGTGACTGAAGCTTTCTTT. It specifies CASSLGVTGVTEAFF.

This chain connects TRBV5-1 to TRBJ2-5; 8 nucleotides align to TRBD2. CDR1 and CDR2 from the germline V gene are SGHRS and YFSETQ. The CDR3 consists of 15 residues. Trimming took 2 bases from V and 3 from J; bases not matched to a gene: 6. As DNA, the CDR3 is TGCGCCAGCAGCTTAATAGCGGGGAGTAAAGAGACCCAGTACTTC. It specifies CASSLIAGSKETQYF.

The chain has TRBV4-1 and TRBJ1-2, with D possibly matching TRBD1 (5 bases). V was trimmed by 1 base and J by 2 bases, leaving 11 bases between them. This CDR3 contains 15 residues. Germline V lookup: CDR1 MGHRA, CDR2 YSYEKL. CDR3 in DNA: TGCGCCAGCAGCCAAGTGAGACAGCCAAACTATGGCTACACCTTC. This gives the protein CASSQVRQPNYGYTF.

CDR3 in DNA: TGTGCCAGCAGCTTAGCGGGGGACCAGAACACTGAAGCTTTCTTT. This codes for CASSLAGDQNTEAFF. The chain combines TRBV11-2 with TRBJ1-1, with a weak D call TRBD1 (5 bases). The CDR3 is 15 residues long. CDR1 and CDR2 (germline): SGHAT, FQNNGV. The V and J ends lost 1 base and 1 base respectively, with 10 bases between them.

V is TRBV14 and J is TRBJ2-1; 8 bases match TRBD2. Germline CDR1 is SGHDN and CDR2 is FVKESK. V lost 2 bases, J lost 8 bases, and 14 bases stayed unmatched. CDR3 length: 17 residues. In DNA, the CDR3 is TGTGCCAGCAGCCAATTCGCCGGACTAGCCAGAGGGGATGAGCAGTTCTTC. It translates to CASSQFAGLARGDEQFF.

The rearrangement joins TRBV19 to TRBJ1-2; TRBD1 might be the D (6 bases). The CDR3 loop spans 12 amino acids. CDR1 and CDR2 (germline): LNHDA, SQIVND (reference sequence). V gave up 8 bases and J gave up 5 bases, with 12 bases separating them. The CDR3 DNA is TGTGCCAGTGGGGACAAAGGGTATGGCTACACCTTC. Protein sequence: CASGDKGYGYTF.

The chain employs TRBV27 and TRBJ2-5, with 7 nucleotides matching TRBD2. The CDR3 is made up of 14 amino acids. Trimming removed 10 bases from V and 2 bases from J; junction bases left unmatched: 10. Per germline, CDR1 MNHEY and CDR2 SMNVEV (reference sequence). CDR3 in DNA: TGTGCCACCAAGCCGTCGGGGGGTCAAGAGACCCAGTACTTC. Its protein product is CATKPSGGQETQYF.

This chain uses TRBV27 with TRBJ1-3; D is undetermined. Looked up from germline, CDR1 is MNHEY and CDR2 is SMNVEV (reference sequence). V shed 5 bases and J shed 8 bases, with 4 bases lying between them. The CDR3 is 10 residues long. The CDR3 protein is CASSRDTIYF. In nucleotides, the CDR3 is TGTGCCAGCAGTCGGGACACCATATATTTT.

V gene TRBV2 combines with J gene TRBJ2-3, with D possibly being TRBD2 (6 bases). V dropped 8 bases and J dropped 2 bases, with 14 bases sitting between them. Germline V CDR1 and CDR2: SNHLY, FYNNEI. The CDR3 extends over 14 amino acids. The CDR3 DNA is TGTGCCAGCGCCGAAGCGGGCCCCACAGATACGCAGTATTTT. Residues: CASAEAGPTDTQYF.

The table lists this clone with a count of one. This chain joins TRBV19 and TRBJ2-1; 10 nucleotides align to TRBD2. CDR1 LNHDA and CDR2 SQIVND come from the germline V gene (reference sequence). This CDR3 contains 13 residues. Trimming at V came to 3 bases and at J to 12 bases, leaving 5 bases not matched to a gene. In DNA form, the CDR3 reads TGTGCCAGTAGTATGGCTAGCGGGGGAGGGCAGTTCTTC. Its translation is CASSMASGGGQFF.

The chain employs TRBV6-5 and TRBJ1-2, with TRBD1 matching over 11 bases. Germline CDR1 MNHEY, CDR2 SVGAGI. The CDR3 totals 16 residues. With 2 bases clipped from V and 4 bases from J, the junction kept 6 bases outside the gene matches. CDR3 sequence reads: CASSYTSGQGVYGYTF. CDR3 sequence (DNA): TGTGCCAGCAGTTACACTTCGGGACAGGGGGTCTATGGCTACACCTTC.

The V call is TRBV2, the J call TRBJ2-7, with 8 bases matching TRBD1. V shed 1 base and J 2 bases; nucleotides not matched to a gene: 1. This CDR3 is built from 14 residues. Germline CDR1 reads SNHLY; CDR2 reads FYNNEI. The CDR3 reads CASSEGRGPYEQYF. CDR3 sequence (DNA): TGTGCCAGCAGTGAAGGCAGGGGGCCCTACGAGCAGTACTTC.

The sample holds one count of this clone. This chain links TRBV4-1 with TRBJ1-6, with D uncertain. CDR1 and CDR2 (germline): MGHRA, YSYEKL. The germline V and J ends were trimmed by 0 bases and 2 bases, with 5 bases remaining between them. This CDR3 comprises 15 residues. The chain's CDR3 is CASSQDRTYNSPLHF. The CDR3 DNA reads TGCGCCAGCAGCCAAGACAGGACCTATAATTCACCCCTCCACTTT.

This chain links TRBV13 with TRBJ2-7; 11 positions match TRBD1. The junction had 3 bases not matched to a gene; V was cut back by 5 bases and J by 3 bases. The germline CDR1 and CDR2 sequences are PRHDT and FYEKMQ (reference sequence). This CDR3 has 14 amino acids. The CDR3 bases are TGTGCCAGCAGCGCCGGGACAGGGGGCTACGAGCAGTACTTC. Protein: CASSAGTGGYEQYF.

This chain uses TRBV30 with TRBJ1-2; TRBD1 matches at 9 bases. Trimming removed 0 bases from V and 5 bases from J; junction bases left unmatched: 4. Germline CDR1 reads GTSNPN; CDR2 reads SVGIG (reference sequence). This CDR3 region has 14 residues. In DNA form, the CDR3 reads TGTGCCTGGAGTGTTGGTGGGACAGGGTATGGCTACACCTTC. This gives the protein CAWSVGGTGYGYTF.

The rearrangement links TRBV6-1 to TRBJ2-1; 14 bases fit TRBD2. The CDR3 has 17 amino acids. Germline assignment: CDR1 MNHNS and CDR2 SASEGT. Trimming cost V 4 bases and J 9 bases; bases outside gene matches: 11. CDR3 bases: TGTGCCAGCAGTGTTTCTCTCGGACTAGCGGGAGGAGGTGAGCAGTTCTTC. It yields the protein CASSVSLGLAGGGEQFF.

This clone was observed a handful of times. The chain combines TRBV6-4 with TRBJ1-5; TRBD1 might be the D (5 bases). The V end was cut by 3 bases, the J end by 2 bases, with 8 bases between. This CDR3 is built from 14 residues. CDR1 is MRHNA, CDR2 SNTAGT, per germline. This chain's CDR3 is CASSEGGGNQPQHF. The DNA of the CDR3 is TGTGCCAGCAGTGAGGGGGGGGGCAATCAGCCCCAGCATTTT.

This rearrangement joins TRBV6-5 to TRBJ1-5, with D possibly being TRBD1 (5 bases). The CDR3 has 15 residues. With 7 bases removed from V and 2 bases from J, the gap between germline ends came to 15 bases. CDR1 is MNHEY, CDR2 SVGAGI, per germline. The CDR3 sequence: CASTRIRDRNQPQHF. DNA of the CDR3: TGTGCCAGCACCCGGATCAGGGATCGCAATCAGCCCCAGCATTTT.

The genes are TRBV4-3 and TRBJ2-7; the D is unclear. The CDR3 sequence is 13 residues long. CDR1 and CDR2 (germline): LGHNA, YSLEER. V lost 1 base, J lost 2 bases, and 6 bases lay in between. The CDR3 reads CASSQGAPYEQYF. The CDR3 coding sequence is TGCGCCAGCAGCCAAGGGGCACCCTACGAGCAGTACTTC.

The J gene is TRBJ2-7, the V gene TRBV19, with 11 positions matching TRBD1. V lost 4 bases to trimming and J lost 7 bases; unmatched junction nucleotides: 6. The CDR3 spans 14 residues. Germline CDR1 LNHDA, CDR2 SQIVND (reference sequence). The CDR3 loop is CASSTGTGGREQYF. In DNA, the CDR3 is TGTGCCAGTAGTACAGGGACAGGGGGACGGGAGCAGTACTTC.

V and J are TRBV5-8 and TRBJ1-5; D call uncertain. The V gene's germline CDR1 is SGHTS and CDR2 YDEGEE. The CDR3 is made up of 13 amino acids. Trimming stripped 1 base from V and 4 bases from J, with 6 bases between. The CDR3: CASSLPRNQPQHF. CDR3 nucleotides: TGTGCCAGCAGCTTGCCCAGGAATCAGCCCCAGCATTTT.

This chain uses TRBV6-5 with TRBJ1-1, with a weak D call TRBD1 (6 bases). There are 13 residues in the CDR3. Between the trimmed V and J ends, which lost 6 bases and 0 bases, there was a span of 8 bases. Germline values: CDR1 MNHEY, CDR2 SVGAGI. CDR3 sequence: CASRGQMNTEAFF. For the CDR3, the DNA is TGTGCCAGCAGAGGACAGATGAACACTGAAGCTTTCTTT.

This chain's CDR3 is CASSLSASRNEKLFF. In nucleotides, the CDR3 is TGTGCCAGCAGCTTGTCAGCGAGCCGTAATGAAAAACTGTTTTTT. The chain has TRBV7-9 and TRBJ1-4; no definite D call. Germline CDR1 reads SEHNR; CDR2 reads FQNEAQ (reference sequence). This CDR3 comprises 15 residues. V was cut by 3 bases and J by 4 bases, with 12 bases left in between.